This TCR beta chain was documented in a study of control samples from healthy donors and cancer patients (dated by TCRdb to the early 2020s). The cysteine opens and the phenylalanine closes a CDR3 of 13 amino acids. This entry keeps only the CDR3 DNA: 39 bases, framed from base 1. CDR1 MDHEN and CDR2 SYDVKM are derived from the germline V gene. V is clipped by 6 bases and J by 0 bases, and the sequence between their germline boundaries is 6 bases long. As for this clone: Its antigen is still unknown. The input lacks base qualities; no much larger clone sits a single base away.

Libraries came from the immunoSEQ multiplex PCR assay. In TCRdb, the immuneACCESS table is reduced to in-frame sequences with V and J assigned. These tables do not hold every clone; where another copy was compared, an unresolved V gene accounts for under half, and the others remain unexplained. The sample profile shows 70,000 or so clones; around 95% of them were found once. Roughly 6.1% of the sample comes from the top ten. The TCR originated in a woman aged 40 to 55 in good health. The receptor chain draws on TRBV28 and TRBJ1-5; there is no confident call for the D gene. The sample was blood. The CDR3 is CASRWTSNQPQHF. The sequence in DNA is TGTGCCAGCAGGTGGACTAGCAATCAGCCCCAGCATTTT.